Shown below are 5 T cell receptor beta chains from a single sample sequenced in a study of identical twins. TCRdb independently ran MiXCR on the 5' RACE reads; one entry per CDR3 protein. The sample consists of under 400,000 distinct CDR3 sequences, approximately 9.1% of them appearing once. Specimen: naive T cells sorted from blood. The receptors originated from a woman in her forties or fifties in good health.

The genes are TRBV6-5 and TRBJ1-1, with TRBD1 matching 9 bases. The CDR3 has 14 residues. V was clipped by 6 bases and J by 6 bases; unmatched bases: 8. Germline CDR1 MNHEY, CDR2 SVGAGI. In nucleotides, the CDR3 is TGTGCCAGCAGGAACCGGGACAGGGTCGCTGAAGCTTTCTTT. Protein: CASRNRDRVAEAFF.

This clonotype was recorded a few times. The chain has TRBV30 and TRBJ2-2; TRBD2 is a possible D gene (5 bases). Per germline, CDR1 GTSNPN and CDR2 SVGIG (reference sequence). The CDR3 covers 13 residues. V lost 6 bases to trimming and J lost 6 bases, with 14 bases between them. In DNA form, the CDR3 reads TGTGCCTGCTCCGGGATAATCGCCGGGGAGCTGTTTTTT. Translated, it gives CACSGIIAGELFF.

In this sample, this clonotype turned up a few times. V usage is TRBV20-1 and J usage is TRBJ2-5; no clear D. Germline CDR1 reads DFQATT; CDR2 reads SNEGSKA (reference sequence). The V gene lost 0 bases and the J gene lost 5 bases, with 10 bases spanning the gap. The CDR3 extends over 13 amino acids. The CDR3 sequence is CSARDSSRETQYF. In DNA, the CDR3 is TGCAGTGCTAGAGACAGCTCCCGGGAGACCCAGTACTTC.

The V gene is TRBV5-1, the J gene TRBJ2-3; 12 nucleotides match TRBD2. This CDR3 has 16 amino acids. Germline loops: CDR1 SGHRS, CDR2 YFSETQ. The junction had 7 bases not matched to a gene; V was cut back by 4 bases and J by 4 bases. The CDR3, as DNA: TGCGCCAGCAGCCCGAGACTAGCGGGAGTGGCAGATACGCAGTATTTT. Protein product: CASSPRLAGVADTQYF.

The rearrangement joins TRBV20-1 to TRBJ1-4, with D uncertain. V was clipped by 2 bases and J by 0 bases, with 4 bases between them. The CDR3 length is 13 residues. CDR1 DFQATT and CDR2 SNEGSKA come from the germline V gene (reference sequence). CDR3 nucleotide sequence: TGCAGTGCTAGAAAGGCAACTAATGAAAAACTGTTTTTT. Its translation: CSARKATNEKLFF.